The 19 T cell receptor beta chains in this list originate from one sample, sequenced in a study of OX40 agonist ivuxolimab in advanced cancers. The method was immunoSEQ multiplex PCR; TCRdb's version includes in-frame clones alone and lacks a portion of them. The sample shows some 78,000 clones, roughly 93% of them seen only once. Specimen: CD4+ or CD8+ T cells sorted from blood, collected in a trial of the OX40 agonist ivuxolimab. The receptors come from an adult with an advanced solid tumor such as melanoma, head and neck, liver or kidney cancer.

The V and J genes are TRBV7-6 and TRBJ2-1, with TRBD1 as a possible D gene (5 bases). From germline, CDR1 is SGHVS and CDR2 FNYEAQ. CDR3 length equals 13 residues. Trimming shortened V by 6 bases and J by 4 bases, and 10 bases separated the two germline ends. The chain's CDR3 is CASSTRQYNEQFF. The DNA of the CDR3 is TGTGCCAGCAGTACACGACAGTACAATGAGCAGTTCTTC.

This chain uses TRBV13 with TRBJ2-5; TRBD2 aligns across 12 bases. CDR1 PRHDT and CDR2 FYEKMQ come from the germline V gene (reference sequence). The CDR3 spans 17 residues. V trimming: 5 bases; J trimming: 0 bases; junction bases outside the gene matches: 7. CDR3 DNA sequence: TGTGCCAGCAGCGCATCAACTAGCGGGGGGTACCAAGAGACCCAGTACTTC. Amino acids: CASSASTSGGYQETQYF. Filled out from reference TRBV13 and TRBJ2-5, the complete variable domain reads AAGVIQSPRHLIKEKRETATLKCYPIPRHDTVYWYQQGPGQDPQFLISFYEKMQSDKGSIPDRFSAQQFSDYHSELNMSSLELGDSALYFCASSASTSGGYQETQYFGPGTRLLVL.

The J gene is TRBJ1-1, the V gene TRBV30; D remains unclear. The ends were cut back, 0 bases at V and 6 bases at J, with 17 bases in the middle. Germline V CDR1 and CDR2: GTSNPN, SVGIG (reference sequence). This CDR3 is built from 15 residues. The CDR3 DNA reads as TGTGCCTGGAGTGTACCTCTGAAGGGTTGGGCTGAAGCTTTCTTT. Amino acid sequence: CAWSVPLKGWAEAFF.

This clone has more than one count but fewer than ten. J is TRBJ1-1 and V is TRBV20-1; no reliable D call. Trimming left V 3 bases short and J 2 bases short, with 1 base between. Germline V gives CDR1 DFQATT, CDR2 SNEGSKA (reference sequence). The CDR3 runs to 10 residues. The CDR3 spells CSASNTEAFF. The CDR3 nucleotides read TGCAGTGCTAGTAACACTGAAGCTTTCTTT.

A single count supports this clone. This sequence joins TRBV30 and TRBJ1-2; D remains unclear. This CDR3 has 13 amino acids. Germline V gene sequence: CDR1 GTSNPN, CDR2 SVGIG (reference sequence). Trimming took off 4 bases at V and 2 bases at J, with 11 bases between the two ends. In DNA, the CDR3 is TGTGCCTGGAATCCGGGCCGGAACTATGGCTACACCTTC. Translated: CAWNPGRNYGYTF.

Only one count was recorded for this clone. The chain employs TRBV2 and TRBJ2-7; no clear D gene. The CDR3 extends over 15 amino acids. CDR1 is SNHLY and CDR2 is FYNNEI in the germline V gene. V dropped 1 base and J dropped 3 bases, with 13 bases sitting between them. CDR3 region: CASSEGARIFYEQYF. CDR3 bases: TGTGCCAGCAGTGAAGGAGCCCGGATATTCTACGAGCAGTACTTC.

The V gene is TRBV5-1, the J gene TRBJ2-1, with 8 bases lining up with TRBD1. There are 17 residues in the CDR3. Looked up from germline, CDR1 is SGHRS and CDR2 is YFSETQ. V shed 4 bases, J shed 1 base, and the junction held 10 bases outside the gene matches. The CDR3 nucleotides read TGCGCCAGCAGCAGCCAGACAGGGGACCTTTCCTACAATGAGCAGTTCTTC. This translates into CASSSQTGDLSYNEQFF.

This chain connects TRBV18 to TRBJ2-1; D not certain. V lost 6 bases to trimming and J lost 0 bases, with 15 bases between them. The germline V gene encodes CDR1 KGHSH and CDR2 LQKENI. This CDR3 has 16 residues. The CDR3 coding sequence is TGTGCCAGCTCTCTTCCGGCACTCAGCTCCTACAATGAGCAGTTCTTC. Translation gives CASSLPALSSYNEQFF.

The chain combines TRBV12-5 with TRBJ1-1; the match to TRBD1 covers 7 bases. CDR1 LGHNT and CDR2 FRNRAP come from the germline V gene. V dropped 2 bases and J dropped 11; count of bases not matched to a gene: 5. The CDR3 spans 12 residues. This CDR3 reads CASGLRAGGAFF. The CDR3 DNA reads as TGTGCTAGTGGTTTGAGGGCAGGGGGGGCTTTCTTT.

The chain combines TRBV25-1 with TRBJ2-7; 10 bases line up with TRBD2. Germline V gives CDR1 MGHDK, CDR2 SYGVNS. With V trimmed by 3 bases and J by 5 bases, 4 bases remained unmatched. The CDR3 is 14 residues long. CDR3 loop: CASSEGLALDEQYF. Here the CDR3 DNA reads TGTGCCAGCAGTGAGGGACTAGCGCTAGACGAGCAGTACTTC.

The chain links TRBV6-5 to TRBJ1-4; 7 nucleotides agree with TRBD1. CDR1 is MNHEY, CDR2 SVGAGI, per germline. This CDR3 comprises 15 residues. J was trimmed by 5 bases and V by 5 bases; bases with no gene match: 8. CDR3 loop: CASSRRQGQNEKLFF. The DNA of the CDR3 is TGTGCCAGCAGTCGGCGACAGGGTCAGAATGAAAAACTGTTTTTT.

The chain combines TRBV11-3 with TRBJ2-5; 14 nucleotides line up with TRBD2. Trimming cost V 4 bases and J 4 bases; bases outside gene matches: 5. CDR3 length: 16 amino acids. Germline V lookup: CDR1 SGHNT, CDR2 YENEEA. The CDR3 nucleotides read TGTGCCAGCAGCTCCGGACTAGCGGGAGGAAGAGAGACCCAGTACTTC. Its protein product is CASSSGLAGGRETQYF. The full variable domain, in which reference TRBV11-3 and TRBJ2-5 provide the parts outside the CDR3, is EAGVVQSPRYKIIEKKQPVAFWCNPISGHNTLYWYLQNLGQGPELLIRYENEEAVDDSQLPKDRFSAERLKGVDSTLKIQPAELGDSAVYLCASSSGLAGGRETQYFGPGTRLLVL.

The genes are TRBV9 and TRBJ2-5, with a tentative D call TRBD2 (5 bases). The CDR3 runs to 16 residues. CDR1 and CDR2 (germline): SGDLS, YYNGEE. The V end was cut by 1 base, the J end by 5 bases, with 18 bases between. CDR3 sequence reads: CASSVNPGSSSETQYF. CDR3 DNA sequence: TGTGCCAGCAGCGTAAACCCGGGGAGCTCGAGCGAGACCCAGTACTTC.

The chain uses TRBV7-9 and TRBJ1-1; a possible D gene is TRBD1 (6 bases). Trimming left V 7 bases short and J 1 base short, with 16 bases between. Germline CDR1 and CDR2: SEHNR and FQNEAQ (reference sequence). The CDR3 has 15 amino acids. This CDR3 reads CASTPRGRGNTEAFF. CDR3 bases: TGTGCCAGCACCCCGCGGGGGCGAGGGAACACTGAAGCTTTCTTT.

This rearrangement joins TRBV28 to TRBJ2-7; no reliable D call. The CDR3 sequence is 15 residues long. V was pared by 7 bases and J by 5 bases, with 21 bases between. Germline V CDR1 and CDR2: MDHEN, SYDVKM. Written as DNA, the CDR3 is TGTGCCAGCACCCTATCGACGGCGCCGCACCACGAGCAGTACTTC. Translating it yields CASTLSTAPHHEQYF.

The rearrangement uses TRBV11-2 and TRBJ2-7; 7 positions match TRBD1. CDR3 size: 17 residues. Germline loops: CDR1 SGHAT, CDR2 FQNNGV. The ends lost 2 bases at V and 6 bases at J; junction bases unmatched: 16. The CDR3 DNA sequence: TGTGCCAGCAGCTTAAGGGGGCTGAGGCTAGATACCGGCGAGCAGTACTTC. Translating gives CASSLRGLRLDTGEQYF.

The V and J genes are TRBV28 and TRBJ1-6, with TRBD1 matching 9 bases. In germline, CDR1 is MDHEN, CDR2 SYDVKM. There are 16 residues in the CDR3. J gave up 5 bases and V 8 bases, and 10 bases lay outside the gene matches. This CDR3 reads CASRLTGGADNSPLHF. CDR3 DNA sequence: TGTGCCAGCCGCCTAACAGGGGGCGCGGATAATTCACCCCTCCACTTT.

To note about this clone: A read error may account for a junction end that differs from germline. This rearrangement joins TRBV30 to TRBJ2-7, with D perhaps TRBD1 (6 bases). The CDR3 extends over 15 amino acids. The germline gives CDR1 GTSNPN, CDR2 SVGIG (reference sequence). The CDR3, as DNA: TGTGCCTGGAGCGAAGTTTCCTGGACAGTAATGGGGGTAGAATTC. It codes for CAWSEVSWTVMGVEF.

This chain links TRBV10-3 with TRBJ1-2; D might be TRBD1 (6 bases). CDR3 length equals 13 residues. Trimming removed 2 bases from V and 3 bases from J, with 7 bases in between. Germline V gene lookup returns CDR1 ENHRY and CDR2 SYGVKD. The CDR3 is CAISEEGDYGYTF. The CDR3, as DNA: TGTGCCATCAGTGAGGAGGGGGACTATGGCTACACCTTC.